The 4 T cell receptor beta chains in this list originate from one sample, sequenced in a study of T-cell reconstitution after alpha-beta-depleted transplantation in children. Researchers prepared the TCRbeta library using unique molecular identifiers, the study reports. TCRdb re-analysed the PCR reads in MiXCR, keeping a single row per CDR3 protein. Altogether 800,000 to 1,000,000 distinct CDR3 sequences are present, about 29% being singletons, with the ten largest covering 28%. The sample here was PBMCs, mostly from graft donor cells, taken 360 days after TCRalphabeta/CD19-depleted stem cell transplant. Source of these receptors: a boy in the first two years of life who had a stem cell transplant for SCID, so the T cells may come from the graft donor.

This clonotype was observed many times. The V gene is TRBV9, the J gene TRBJ2-2, with D unresolved. CDR1 is SGDLS and CDR2 is YYNGEE in the germline V gene. The V gene lost 0 bases and the J gene lost 6 bases, with 3 bases spanning the gap. The CDR3 runs 12 residues. CDR3 coding DNA: TGTGCCAGCAGCGTAGATCCCGGGGAGCTGTTTTTT. As protein: CASSVDPGELFF.

This clonotype was recorded a few times. The chain recombines TRBV20-1 with TRBJ1-5; D may be TRBD1 (5 bases). In germline, CDR1 is DFQATT, CDR2 SNEGSKA (reference sequence). Trimming pared 4 bases from V and 6 bases from J, leaving 16 bases between. The CDR3 sequence is 14 residues long. CDR3 loop: CSATIPGGSQPQHF. In nucleotides, the CDR3 is TGCAGTGCTACGATACCGGGGGGATCTCAGCCCCAGCATTTT.

The chain uses TRBV6-1 and TRBJ2-2; D perhaps matches TRBD2 (6 bases). Trimming left V 6 bases short and J 9 bases short, with 26 bases between. CDR1 and CDR2 (germline): MNHNS, SASEGT. The CDR3 contains 17 residues. CDR3 bases: TGTGCCAGCAGCCTCGGGACTTTCAAGGCAGGTGGCCGGGAGCTGTTTTTT. Amino acid sequence: CASSLGTFKAGGRELFF.

CDR3 amino acids: CASSLGYRVDEQFF. CDR3 DNA: TGTGCCAGCAGCTTAGGGTATAGGGTCGATGAGCAGTTCTTC. The chain carries TRBV11-2 and TRBJ2-1; D is undetermined. The CDR3 consists of 14 residues. The V end lost 1 base, the J end lost 8 bases, and 12 bases lay between the germline ends. Looked up from germline, CDR1 is SGHAT and CDR2 is FQNNGV.